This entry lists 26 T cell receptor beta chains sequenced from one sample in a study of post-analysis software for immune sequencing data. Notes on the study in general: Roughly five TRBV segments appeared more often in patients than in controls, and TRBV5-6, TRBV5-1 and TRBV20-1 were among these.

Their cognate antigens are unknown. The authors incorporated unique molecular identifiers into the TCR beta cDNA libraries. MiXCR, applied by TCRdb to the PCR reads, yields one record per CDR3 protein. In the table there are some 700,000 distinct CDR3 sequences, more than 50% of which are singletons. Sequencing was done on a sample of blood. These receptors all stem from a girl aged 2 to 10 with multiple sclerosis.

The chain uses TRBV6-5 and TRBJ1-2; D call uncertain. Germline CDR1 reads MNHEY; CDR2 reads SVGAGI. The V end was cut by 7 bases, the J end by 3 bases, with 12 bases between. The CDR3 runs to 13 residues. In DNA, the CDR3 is TGTGCCAGCATGGCGAGGCTTGACTATGGCTACACCTTC. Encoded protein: CASMARLDYGYTF.

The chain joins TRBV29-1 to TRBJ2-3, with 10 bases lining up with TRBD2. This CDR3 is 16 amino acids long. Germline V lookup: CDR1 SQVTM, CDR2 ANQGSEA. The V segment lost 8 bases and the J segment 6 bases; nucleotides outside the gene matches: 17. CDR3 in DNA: TGCAGCCCCCTTGGGATTGAGCGGGAGGGCCTTGATACGCAGTATTTT. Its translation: CSPLGIEREGLDTQYF.

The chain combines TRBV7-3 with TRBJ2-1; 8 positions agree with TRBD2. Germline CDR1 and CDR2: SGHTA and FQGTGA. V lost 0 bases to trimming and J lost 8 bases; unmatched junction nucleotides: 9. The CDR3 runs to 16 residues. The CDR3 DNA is TGTGCCAGCAGCTTAACGAGCGGGAGCACCTCTGATGAGCAGTTCTTC. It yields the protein CASSLTSGSTSDEQFF.

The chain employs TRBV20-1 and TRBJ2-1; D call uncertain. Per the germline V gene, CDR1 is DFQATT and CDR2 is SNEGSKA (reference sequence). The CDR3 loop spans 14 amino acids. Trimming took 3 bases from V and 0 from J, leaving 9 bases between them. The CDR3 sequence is CSARSPNSYNEQFF. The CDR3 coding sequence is TGCAGTGCTAGGAGTCCAAACTCCTACAATGAGCAGTTCTTC.

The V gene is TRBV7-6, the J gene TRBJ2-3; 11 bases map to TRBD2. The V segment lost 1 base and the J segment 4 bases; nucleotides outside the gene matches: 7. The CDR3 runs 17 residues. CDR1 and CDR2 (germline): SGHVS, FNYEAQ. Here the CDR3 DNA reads TGTGCCAGCAGCTTAGATAGCGGGGGGGCCGTCGCAGATACGCAGTATTTT. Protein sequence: CASSLDSGGAVADTQYF.

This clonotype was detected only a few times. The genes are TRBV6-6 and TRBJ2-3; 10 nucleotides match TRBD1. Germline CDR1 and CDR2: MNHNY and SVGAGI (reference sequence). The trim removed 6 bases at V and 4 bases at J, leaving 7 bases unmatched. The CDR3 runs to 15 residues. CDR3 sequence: CASSQTGGWSDTQYF. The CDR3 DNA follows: TGTGCCAGCAGCCAGACAGGGGGCTGGTCAGATACGCAGTATTTT.

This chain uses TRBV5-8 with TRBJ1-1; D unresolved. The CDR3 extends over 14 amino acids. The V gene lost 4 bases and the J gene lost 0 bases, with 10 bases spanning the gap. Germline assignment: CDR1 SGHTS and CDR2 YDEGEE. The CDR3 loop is CASSPGEMNTEAFF. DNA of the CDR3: TGTGCCAGCAGCCCCGGGGAGATGAACACTGAAGCTTTCTTT.

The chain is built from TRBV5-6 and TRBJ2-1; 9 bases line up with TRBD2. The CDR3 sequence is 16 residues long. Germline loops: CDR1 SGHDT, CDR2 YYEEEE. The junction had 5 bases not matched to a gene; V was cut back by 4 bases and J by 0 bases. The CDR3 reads CASSTGLASSYNEQFF. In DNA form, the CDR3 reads TGTGCCAGCAGCACCGGACTAGCGAGCTCCTACAATGAGCAGTTCTTC.

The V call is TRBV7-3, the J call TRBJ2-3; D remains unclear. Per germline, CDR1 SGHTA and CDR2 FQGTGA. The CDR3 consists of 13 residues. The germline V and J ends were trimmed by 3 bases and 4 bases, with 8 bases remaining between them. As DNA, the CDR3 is TGTGCCAGCAGCTTTGACTGGGCAGATACGCAGTATTTT. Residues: CASSFDWADTQYF.

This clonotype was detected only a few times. The CDR3 DNA reads TGTGCCAGCAGCGTGACTGAGACAGGCTATGGCTACACCTTC. As protein: CASSVTETGYGYTF. The chain links TRBV9 to TRBJ1-2; D is possibly TRBD1 (6 bases). Germline V CDR1 and CDR2: SGDLS, YYNGEE. This CDR3 has 14 amino acids. V gave up 2 bases and J gave up 4 bases, with 12 bases separating them.

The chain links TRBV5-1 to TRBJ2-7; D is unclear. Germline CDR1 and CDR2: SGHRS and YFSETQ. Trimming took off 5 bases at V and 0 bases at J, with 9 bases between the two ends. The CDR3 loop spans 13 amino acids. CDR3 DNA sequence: TGCGCCAGCAGAACGGAACCCTCCTACGAGCAGTACTTC. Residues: CASRTEPSYEQYF.

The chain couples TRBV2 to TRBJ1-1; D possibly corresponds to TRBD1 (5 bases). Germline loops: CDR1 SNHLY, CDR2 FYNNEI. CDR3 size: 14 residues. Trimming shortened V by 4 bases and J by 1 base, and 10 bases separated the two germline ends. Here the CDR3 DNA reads TGTGCCAGCAGTGGGATTGGGGGGAACACTGAAGCTTTCTTT. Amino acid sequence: CASSGIGGNTEAFF.

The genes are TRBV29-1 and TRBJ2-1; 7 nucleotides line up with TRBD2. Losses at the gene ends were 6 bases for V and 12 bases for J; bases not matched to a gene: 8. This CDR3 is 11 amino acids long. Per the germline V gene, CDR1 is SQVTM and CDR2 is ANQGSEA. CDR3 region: CSVGGWEGQFF. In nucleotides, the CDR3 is TGCAGCGTGGGCGGTTGGGAGGGGCAGTTCTTC.

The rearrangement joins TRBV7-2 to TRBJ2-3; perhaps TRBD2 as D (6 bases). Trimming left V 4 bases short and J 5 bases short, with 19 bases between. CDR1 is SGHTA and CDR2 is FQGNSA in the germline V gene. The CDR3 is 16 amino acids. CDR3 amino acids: CASSSILGGSGDTQYF. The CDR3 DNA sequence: TGTGCCAGCAGCTCGATTTTGGGGGGTTCGGGAGATACGCAGTATTTT.

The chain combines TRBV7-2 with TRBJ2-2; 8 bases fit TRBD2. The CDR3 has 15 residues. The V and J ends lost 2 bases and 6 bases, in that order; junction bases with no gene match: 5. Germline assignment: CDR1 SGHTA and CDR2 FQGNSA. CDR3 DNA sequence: TGTGCCAGCAGCTTAACAGCGGGGGTCGCCGGGGAGCTGTTTTTT. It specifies CASSLTAGVAGELFF.

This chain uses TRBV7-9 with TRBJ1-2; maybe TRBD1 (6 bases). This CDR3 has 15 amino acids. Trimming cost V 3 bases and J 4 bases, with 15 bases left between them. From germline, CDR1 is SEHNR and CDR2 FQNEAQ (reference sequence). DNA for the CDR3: TGTGCCAGCAGCTTTAGGGGGGATTTAGCCTATGGCTACACCTTC. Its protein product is CASSFRGDLAYGYTF.

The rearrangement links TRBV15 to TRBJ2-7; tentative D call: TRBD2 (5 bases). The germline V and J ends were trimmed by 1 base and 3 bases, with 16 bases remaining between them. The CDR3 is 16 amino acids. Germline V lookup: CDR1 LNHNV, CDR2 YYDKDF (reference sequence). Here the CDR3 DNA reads TGTGCCACCAGCAGAGTAGGCCGGCAGGACTTCTACGAGCAGTACTTC. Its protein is CATSRVGRQDFYEQYF.

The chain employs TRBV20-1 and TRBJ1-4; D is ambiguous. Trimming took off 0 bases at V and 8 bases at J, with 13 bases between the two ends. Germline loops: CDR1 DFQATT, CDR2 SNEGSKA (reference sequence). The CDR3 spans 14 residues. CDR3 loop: CSARDIANTEKLFF. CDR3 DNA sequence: TGCAGTGCTAGAGATATTGCAAACACAGAAAAACTGTTTTTT.

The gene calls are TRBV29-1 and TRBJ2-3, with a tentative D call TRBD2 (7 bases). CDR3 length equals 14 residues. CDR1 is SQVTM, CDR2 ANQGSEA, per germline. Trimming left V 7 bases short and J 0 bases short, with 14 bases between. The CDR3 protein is CSAKQGGSTDTQYF. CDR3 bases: TGCAGCGCTAAACAGGGAGGGAGCACAGATACGCAGTATTTT.

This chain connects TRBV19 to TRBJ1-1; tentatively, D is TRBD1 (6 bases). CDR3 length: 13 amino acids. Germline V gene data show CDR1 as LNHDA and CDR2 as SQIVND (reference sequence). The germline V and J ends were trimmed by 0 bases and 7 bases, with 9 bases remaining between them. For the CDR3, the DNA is TGTGCCAGTAGTATAGAGGGACATGATGAAGCTTTCTTT. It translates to CASSIEGHDEAFF.

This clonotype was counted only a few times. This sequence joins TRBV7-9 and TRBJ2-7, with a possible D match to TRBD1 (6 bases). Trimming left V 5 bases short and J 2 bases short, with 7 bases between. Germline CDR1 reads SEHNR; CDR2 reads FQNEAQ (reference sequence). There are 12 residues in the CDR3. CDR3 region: CASSRDTYEQYF. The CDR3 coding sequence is TGTGCCAGCAGCCGGGACACCTACGAGCAGTACTTC.

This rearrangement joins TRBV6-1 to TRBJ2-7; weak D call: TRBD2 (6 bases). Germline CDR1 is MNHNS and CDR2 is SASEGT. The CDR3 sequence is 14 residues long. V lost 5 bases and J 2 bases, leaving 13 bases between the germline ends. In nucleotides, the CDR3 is TGTGCCAGCAGTCTAGCGAGTTTAACCTACGAGCAGTACTTC. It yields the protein CASSLASLTYEQYF.

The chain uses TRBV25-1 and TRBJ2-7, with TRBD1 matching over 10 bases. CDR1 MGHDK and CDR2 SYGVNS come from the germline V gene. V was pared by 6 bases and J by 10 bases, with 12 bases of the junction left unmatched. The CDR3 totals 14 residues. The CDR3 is CASSPRGTGESQYF. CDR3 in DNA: TGTGCCAGCAGCCCCCGGGGGACAGGGGAGTCCCAGTACTTC.

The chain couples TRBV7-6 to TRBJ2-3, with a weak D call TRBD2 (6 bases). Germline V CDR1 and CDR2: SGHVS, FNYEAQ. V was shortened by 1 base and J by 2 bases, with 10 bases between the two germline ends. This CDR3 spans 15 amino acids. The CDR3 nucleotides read TGTGCCAGCAGCTTAGTGGGGGGATACACAGATACGCAGTATTTT. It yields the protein CASSLVGGYTDTQYF. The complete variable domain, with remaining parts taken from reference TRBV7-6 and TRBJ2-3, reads GAGVSQSPRYKVTKRGQDVALRCDPISGHVSLYWYRQALGQGPEFLTYFNYEAQQDKSGLPNDRFSAERPEGSISTLTIQRTEQRDSAMYRCASSLVGGYTDTQYFGPGTRLTVL.

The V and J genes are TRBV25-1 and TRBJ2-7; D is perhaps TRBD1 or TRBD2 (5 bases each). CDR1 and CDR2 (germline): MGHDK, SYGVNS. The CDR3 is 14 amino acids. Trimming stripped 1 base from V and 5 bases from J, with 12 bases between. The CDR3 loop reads CASSEWGRDHEQYF. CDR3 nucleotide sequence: TGTGCCAGCAGTGAATGGGGCAGGGACCACGAGCAGTACTTC.

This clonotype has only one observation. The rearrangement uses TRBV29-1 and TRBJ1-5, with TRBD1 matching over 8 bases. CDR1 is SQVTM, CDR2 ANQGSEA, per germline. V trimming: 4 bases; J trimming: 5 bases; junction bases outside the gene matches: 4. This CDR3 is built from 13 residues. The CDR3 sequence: CSVGEQGDQPQHF. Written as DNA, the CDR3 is TGCAGCGTTGGGGAACAGGGGGATCAGCCCCAGCATTTT.